Listed below are T cell receptor beta chains from one sample, sequenced in a study of beta chain features in type 1 diabetes. Some clones are missing from TCRdb's copy, which holds only in-frame ones; the method was immunoSEQ multiplex PCR. Among some 250,000 clones, 11% to 15% were seen once, and the ten largest hold just under 0.02%. The sequenced material came from naive CD4+ T cells from blood. These receptors were collected from a man aged 30 to 39 with type 1 diabetes. The CDR3 runs from the conserved cysteine through the conserved F or W. The D gene is left open where the match is weak. Size tells how often a clone was seen (once, few, many) or the class of an expanded clone, and some rows leave it out.

TRBV5-1,18,-,TRBD1,TRBJ1-1,TGCGCCAGCAGCTTTAAGGCAGGGGGCTCGAGGATGAACACTGAAGCTTTCTTT,CASSFKAGGSRMNTEAFF
TRBV12-5,14,-,-,TRBJ1-1,TGTGCTAGTGGTTTAGCCGAGCTGAACACTGAAGCTTTCTTT,CASGLAELNTEAFF
TRBV6-1,13,-,-,TRBJ1-5,TGTGCCAGCAGTGGGAGGATCGATCAGCCCCAGCATTTT,CASSGRIDQPQHF
TRBV28,14,few,-,TRBJ2-2,TGTGCCAGCAGTTTAGGCCCTCCAACCGGGGAGCTGTTTTTT,CASSLGPPTGELFF
TRBV6-6,15,few,-,TRBJ1-5,TGTGCCAGCAGTCCGCCGCAGGATTACAATCAGCCCCAGCATTTT,CASSPPQDYNQPQHF
TRBV11-3,15,few,TRBD2,TRBJ2-1,TGTGCCAGCAGCTTAGGCGGGGGGCCCCACAATGAGCAGTTCTTC,CASSLGGGPHNEQFF
TRBV18,13,-,TRBD2,TRBJ2-7,TGTGCCAGCTCACCGGGACTAGCGGGGGAGCAGTACTTC,CASSPGLAGEQYF
TRBV6-6,14,-,TRBD2,TRBJ2-7,TGTGCCAGTAGTCCAGCTAGCGGCCCCTACGAGCAGTACTTC,CASSPASGPYEQYF
TRBV15,13,-,-,TRBJ1-2,TGTGCCACCAGCAGAGCCAGCGACTATGGCTACACCTTC,CATSRASDYGYTF
TRBV7-9,15,-,-,TRBJ2-2,TGTGCCAGCAGCTTAGGGCACACGAACACCGGGGAGCTGTTTTTT,CASSLGHTNTGELFF